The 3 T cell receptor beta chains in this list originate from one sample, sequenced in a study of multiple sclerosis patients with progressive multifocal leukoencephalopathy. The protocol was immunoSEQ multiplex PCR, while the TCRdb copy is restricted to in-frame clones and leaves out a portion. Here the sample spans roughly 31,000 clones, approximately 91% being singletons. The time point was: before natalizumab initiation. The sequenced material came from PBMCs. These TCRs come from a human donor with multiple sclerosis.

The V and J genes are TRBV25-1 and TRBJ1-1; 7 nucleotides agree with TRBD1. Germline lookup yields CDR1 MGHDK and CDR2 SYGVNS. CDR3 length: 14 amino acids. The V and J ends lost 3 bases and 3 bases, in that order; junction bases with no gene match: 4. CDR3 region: CASSDSDRYTEAFF. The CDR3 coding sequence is TGTGCCAGCAGTGACTCGGACAGGTACACTGAAGCTTTCTTT.

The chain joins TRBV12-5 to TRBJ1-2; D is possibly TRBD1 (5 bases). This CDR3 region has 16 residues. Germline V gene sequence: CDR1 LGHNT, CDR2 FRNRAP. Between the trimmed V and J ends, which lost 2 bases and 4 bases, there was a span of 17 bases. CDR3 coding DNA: TGTGCTAGTGGTTTGAGCGGGGGACGGAACCTCTATGGCTACACCTTC. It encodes CASGLSGGRNLYGYTF.

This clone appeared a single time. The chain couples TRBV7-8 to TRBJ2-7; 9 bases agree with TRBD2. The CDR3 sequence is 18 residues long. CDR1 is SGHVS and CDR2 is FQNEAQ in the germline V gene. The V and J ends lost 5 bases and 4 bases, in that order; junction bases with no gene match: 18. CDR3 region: CASSNRPFSGRVWYEQYF. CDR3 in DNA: TGTGCCAGCAGCAACCGCCCATTTAGCGGGAGAGTTTGGTACGAGCAGTACTTC.